These 17 T cell receptor beta chains came from one sample sequenced in a study of shared clonotypes between healthy human individuals. TCRdb's table, derived via immunoSEQ multiplex PCR, lists solely in-frame clones and lacks some. The repertoire includes more than 550,000 clones, roughly 91% of them detected once, and more than 30% sits in the top ten. The sequenced sample was memory CD8+ T cells from PBMCs. Described subset: CD45RO+ cells pooled with CCR7-negative TemRA cells. The source of these receptors is a man aged 18 to 35 in good health. Some clones in this sample may be carry-over from other donors' samples.

A single count supports this clone. This rearrangement joins TRBV6-5 to TRBJ2-1, with unresolved D. V was pared by 2 bases and J by 7 bases, with 6 bases between. This CDR3 comprises 12 residues. The germline CDR1 and CDR2 sequences are MNHEY and SVGAGI. CDR3 bases: TGTGCCAGCAGTTACGGAAGGAATGAGCAGTTCTTC. It is translated as CASSYGRNEQFF.

This chain joins TRBV10-2 and TRBJ1-5; the D gene is possibly TRBD1 (5 bases). Trimming shortened V by 3 bases and J by 0 bases, and 12 bases separated the two germline ends. The CDR3 totals 16 residues. Germline V lookup: CDR1 WSHSY, CDR2 SAAADI. The CDR3 sequence is CASSEIRERSNQPQHF. The CDR3 region has the DNA TGCGCCAGCAGTGAAATCAGGGAACGTAGCAATCAGCCCCAGCATTTT.

This clone was seen a single time. The sample holds other DNA sequences that translate to the same CDR3. This rearrangement joins TRBV11-2 to TRBJ2-7, with 11 bases matching TRBD1. Germline loops: CDR1 SGHAT, CDR2 FQNNGV. Trimming removed 3 bases from V and 3 bases from J; junction bases left unmatched: 1. CDR3 length equals 14 residues. The DNA of the CDR3 is TGTGCCAGCAGCTTGGGGACAGGGGGCTACGAGCAGTACTTC. Protein product: CASSLGTGGYEQYF.

The rearrangement uses TRBV27 and TRBJ2-1, with 8 bases matching TRBD2. Germline assignment: CDR1 MNHEY and CDR2 SMNVEV (reference sequence). V lost 0 bases to trimming and J lost 4 bases; unmatched junction nucleotides: 2. This CDR3 is built from 15 residues. The CDR3 DNA reads TGTGCCAGCAGTTTATCTAGCGGGATTTACAATGAGCAGTTCTTC. Protein product: CASSLSSGIYNEQFF.

A word on this clone: This specimen includes other DNA sequences encoding the same CDR3. The genes are TRBV9 and TRBJ2-7, with no clear D. Germline V lookup: CDR1 SGDLS, CDR2 YYNGEE. The V and J ends lost 0 bases and 0 bases respectively, with 7 bases between them. The CDR3 is 14 residues long. In DNA, the CDR3 is TGTGCCAGCAGCGTAGGTGGATTCTCCTACGAGCAGTACTTC. It yields the protein CASSVGGFSYEQYF.

This chain uses TRBV15 with TRBJ2-5; D is ambiguous. The germline V gene encodes CDR1 LNHNV and CDR2 YYDKDF (reference sequence). V was clipped by 1 base and J by 5 bases, with 11 bases between them. The CDR3 covers 14 residues. The CDR3 DNA follows: TGTGCCACCAGCAGAGTGCCACCCCGGGAGACCCAGTACTTC. It codes for CATSRVPPRETQYF.

The rearrangement uses TRBV2 and TRBJ2-1; possibly TRBD2 for D (5 bases). V was shortened by 11 bases and J by 8 bases, with 13 bases between the two germline ends. Germline V gene data show CDR1 as SNHLY and CDR2 as FYNNEI. The CDR3 runs to 11 residues. The CDR3 region is CAGGSGDEQFF. CDR3 in DNA: TGTGCCGGAGGCAGCGGCGATGAGCAGTTCTTC. Using reference TRBV2 and TRBJ2-1 for the parts outside the CDR3, the full variable domain is EPEVTQTPSHQVTQMGQEVILRCVPISNHLYFYWYRQILGQKVEFLVSFYNNEISEKSEIFDDQFSVERPDGSNFTLKIRSTKLEDSAMYFCAGGSGDEQFFGPGTRLTVL.

This clone was picked up one time. This rearrangement joins TRBV7-9 to TRBJ1-3; D is uncertain. With 3 bases removed from V and 8 bases from J, the gap between germline ends came to 14 bases. This CDR3 region has 14 residues. Germline CDR1 and CDR2: SEHNR and FQNEAQ (reference sequence). The DNA for the CDR3 is TGTGCCAGCAGCTTCGTTAGACCCGCGGACACCATATATTTT. This gives the protein CASSFVRPADTIYF.

This chain uses TRBV19 with TRBJ2-2, with a possible D match to TRBD2 (6 bases). This CDR3 has 14 amino acids. The V end lost 3 bases, the J end lost 5 bases, and 10 bases lay between the germline ends. The germline V gene encodes CDR1 LNHDA and CDR2 SQIVND (reference sequence). The DNA of the CDR3 is TGTGCCAGTAGTATCGGGAGCTTGACCGGGGAGCTGTTTTTT. Translation gives CASSIGSLTGELFF.

This chain links TRBV7-8 with TRBJ2-5, with a tentative D call TRBD2 (5 bases). Germline CDR1 is SGHVS and CDR2 is FQNEAQ. V was trimmed by 1 base and J by 2 bases, leaving 11 bases between them. This CDR3 is built from 15 residues. The CDR3 region has the DNA TGTGCCAGCAGCTTAGAGGACTGGAAGCAAGAGACCCAGTACTTC. This codes for CASSLEDWKQETQYF.

CDR3 coding DNA: TGTGCCAGCAGCCTCGCGTACCTCACAGATACGCAGTATTTT. It translates to CASSLAYLTDTQYF. This chain links TRBV6-5 with TRBJ2-3; D unresolved. Germline CDR1 is MNHEY and CDR2 is SVGAGI. The CDR3 consists of 14 residues. V shed 6 bases and J shed 2 bases, with 12 bases lying between them.

V and J are TRBV7-9 and TRBJ2-7; 8 bases fit TRBD2. The J segment lost 6 bases and the V segment lost 4 bases, leaving 14 bases of the junction unmatched. Germline CDR1 is SEHNR and CDR2 is FQNEAQ (reference sequence). CDR3 length: 16 amino acids. The CDR3 is CASSSPGGETFFEQYF. In DNA form, the CDR3 reads TGTGCCAGCAGCTCCCCGGGGGGGGAGACCTTTTTCGAGCAGTACTTC.

J is TRBJ2-1 and V is TRBV19, with 7 bases that match TRBD1. The CDR3 has 14 residues. After removal of 6 bases from V and 2 bases from J, the junction contained 4 bases not matched to a gene. Germline loops: CDR1 LNHDA, CDR2 SQIVND (reference sequence). The CDR3 DNA reads as TGTGCCAGTAGGAACAGGGGCCCCTACAATGAGCAGTTCTTC. Translation gives CASRNRGPYNEQFF.

The genes are TRBV4-3 and TRBJ2-1; D call uncertain. V lost 4 bases to trimming and J lost 5 bases, with 9 bases between them. The CDR3 loop spans 13 amino acids. CDR1 and CDR2 from the germline V gene are LGHNA and YSLEER. The CDR3 DNA reads as TGCGCCAGCAGCCCTTCGGGCCACAATGAGCAGTTCTTC. Amino acid sequence: CASSPSGHNEQFF.

V gene TRBV14 combines with J gene TRBJ1-3; no clear D. CDR1 and CDR2 from the germline V gene are SGHDN and FVKESK. The CDR3 length is 15 residues. The ends were cut back, 3 bases at V and 0 bases at J, with 9 bases in the middle. Written as DNA, the CDR3 is TGTGCCAGCAGCCAGGAACTCTTCTCTGGAAACACCATATATTTT. It specifies CASSQELFSGNTIYF.

The chain has TRBV5-6 and TRBJ1-1, with D unclear. The CDR3 spans 14 residues. Trimming cost V 5 bases and J 0 bases, with 11 bases left between them. CDR1 and CDR2 (germline): SGHDT, YYEEEE. This CDR3 is CASRNPGVNTEAFF. CDR3 nucleotides: TGTGCCAGCAGGAACCCAGGAGTGAACACTGAAGCTTTCTTT.

The chain combines TRBV4-1 with TRBJ1-4, with TRBD1 matching over 7 bases. Germline trimming cut 4 bases from V and 4 bases from J; bases unmatched to any gene: 12. The CDR3 runs to 17 residues. Germline CDR1 is MGHRA and CDR2 is YSYEKL. CDR3 in amino acids: CASSPDLMTGHNEKLFF. The CDR3 DNA reads as TGCGCCAGCAGCCCCGATCTGATGACAGGGCATAATGAAAAACTGTTTTTT.